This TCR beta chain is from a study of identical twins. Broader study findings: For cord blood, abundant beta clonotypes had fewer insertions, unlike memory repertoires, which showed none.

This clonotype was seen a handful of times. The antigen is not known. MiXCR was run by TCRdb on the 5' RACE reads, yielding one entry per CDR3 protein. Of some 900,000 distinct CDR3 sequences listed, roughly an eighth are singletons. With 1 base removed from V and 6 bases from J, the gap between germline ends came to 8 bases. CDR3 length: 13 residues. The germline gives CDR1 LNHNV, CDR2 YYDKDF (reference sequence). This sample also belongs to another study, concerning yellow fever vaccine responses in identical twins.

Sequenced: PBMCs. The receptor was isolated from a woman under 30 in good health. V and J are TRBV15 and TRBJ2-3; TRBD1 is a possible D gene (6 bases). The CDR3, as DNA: TGTGCCACCAGCAGAGCCGACAGGGATACGCAGTATTTT. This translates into CATSRADRDTQYF.